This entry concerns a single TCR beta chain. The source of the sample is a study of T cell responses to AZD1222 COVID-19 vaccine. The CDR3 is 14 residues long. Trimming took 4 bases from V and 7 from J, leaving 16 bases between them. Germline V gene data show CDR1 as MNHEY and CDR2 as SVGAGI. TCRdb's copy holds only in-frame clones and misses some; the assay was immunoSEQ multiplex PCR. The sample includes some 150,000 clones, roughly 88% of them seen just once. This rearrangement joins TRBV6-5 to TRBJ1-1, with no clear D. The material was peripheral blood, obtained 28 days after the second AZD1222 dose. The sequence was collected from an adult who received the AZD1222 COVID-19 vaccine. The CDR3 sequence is CASSFSEGRNEAFF. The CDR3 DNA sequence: TGTGCCAGCAGTTTCTCCGAGGGAAGGAATGAAGCTTTCTTT.